These 21 T cell receptor beta chains share one sample of origin, sequenced in a study of neurological immune-mediated disorders. TCRdb independently ran MiXCR on the 5' RACE reads; one entry per CDR3 protein. The sample has roughly 16,000 distinct CDR3 sequences, roughly 9% seen once; the top ten hold around 40%. The sample comprised CD8+ T cells from blood. These receptors originate from a man in his forties or fifties in good health.

This clonotype was detected many times. The chain joins TRBV29-1 to TRBJ2-3; 8 nucleotides line up with TRBD2. Germline CDR1 reads SQVTM; CDR2 reads ANQGSEA. This CDR3 region has 18 residues. V shed 4 bases, J shed 0 bases, and the junction held 15 bases outside the gene matches. In DNA, the CDR3 is TGCAGCGTTGTTGGGCACAGCTCAGCGGGAGCAAGCACAGATACGCAGTATTTT. Protein: CSVVGHSSAGASTDTQYF.

The sample holds many counts of this clonotype. V and J are TRBV12-3 or TRBV12-4 and TRBJ2-3; D not certain. Trimming shortened V by 7 bases and J by 6 bases, and 17 bases separated the two germline ends. The CDR3 is made up of 14 amino acids. The CDR3 sequence is CASTRLPMGDTQYF. CDR3 DNA sequence: TGTGCCAGCACCCGACTCCCTATGGGGGATACGCAGTATTTT.

In its sample, this clonotype was seen many times. The rearrangement joins TRBV7-2 to TRBJ2-7, with D perhaps TRBD2 (6 bases). Trimming cost V 5 bases and J 5 bases, with 16 bases left between them. Germline V gene lookup returns CDR1 SGHTA and CDR2 FQGNSA. The CDR3 is made up of 14 amino acids. The CDR3: CASSLGLSGDEQYF. In nucleotides, the CDR3 is TGTGCCAGCAGCCTGGGACTTTCTGGGGACGAGCAGTACTTC.

This clonotype came up many times. V usage is TRBV7-8 and J usage is TRBJ2-5; D remains ambiguous. This CDR3 region has 14 residues. The germline V and J ends were trimmed by 0 bases and 10 bases, with 15 bases remaining between them. Per germline, CDR1 SGHVS and CDR2 FQNEAQ. CDR3 DNA: TGTGCCAGCAGCTTAGCTGCGCTCGACATCAGCCAGTACTTC. Protein product: CASSLAALDISQYF.

This clonotype was counted many times. This rearrangement joins TRBV7-9 to TRBJ2-5; possible D gene TRBD2, 6 bases. V was shortened by 1 base and J by 5 bases, with 11 bases between the two germline ends. The V gene's germline CDR1 is SEHNR and CDR2 FQNEAQ (reference sequence). This CDR3 comprises 14 residues. CDR3 bases: TGTGCCAGCAGCTTAGGCTTGGGACTGGAGACCCAGTACTTC. Encoded protein: CASSLGLGLETQYF.

In its sample, this clonotype was seen many times. The J gene is TRBJ2-3, the V gene TRBV5-1; 9 bases are a match to TRBD2. This CDR3 comprises 16 residues. V was pared by 0 bases and J by 4 bases, with 6 bases of the junction left unmatched. Germline V CDR1 and CDR2: SGHRS, YFSETQ. CDR3 bases: TGCGCCAGCAGCTTGGCCCCCGCGGGAGGGTCAGATACGCAGTATTTT. Protein sequence: CASSLAPAGGSDTQYF.

This clonotype was counted many times. The V call is TRBV20-1, the J call TRBJ2-1; D may correspond to TRBD1 or TRBD2 (5 bases each). V was cut by 6 bases and J by 3 bases, with 21 bases left in between. Germline V gene sequence: CDR1 DFQATT, CDR2 SNEGSKA (reference sequence). This CDR3 comprises 16 residues. The CDR3 protein is CSAPPTPGTDYNEQFF. CDR3 DNA: TGCAGTGCCCCCCCGACCCCCGGGACGGACTACAATGAGCAGTTCTTC.

There are many counts of this clonotype. This chain uses TRBV28 with TRBJ2-6; D is unclear. This CDR3 has 17 amino acids. CDR1 and CDR2 (germline): MDHEN, SYDVKM. Trimming cost V 6 bases and J 0 bases, with 15 bases left between them. The CDR3 DNA reads as TGTGCCAGCAGCTGGGGAATCCAGGCCTCTGGGGCCAACGTCCTGACTTTC. As protein: CASSWGIQASGANVLTF. Looking up the rest from reference TRBV28 and TRBJ2-6 gives the full variable domain: DVKVTQSSRYLVKRTGEKVFLECVQDMDHENMFWYRQDPGLGLRLIYFSYDVKMKEKGDIPEGYSVSREKKERFSLILESASTNQTSMYLCASSWGIQASGANVLTFGAGSRLTVL.

This clonotype is a singleton in its sample. The chain combines TRBV18 with TRBJ2-5; the D gene is possibly TRBD1 (6 bases). The V gene lost 5 bases and the J gene lost 3 bases, with 16 bases spanning the gap. CDR3 length: 15 amino acids. Germline loops: CDR1 KGHSH, CDR2 LQKENI. For the CDR3, the DNA is TGTGCCAGCTCAGCGACGACAGGAACGGAAGAGACCCAGTACTTC. Its protein product is CASSATTGTEETQYF. Variable domain in full (rest from reference TRBV18 and TRBJ2-5): NAGVMQNPRHLVRRRGQEARLRCSPMKGHSHVYWYRQLPEEGLKFMVYLQKENIIDESGMPKERFSAEFPKEGPSILRIQQVVRGDSAAYFCASSATTGTEETQYFGPGTRLLVL.

This clonotype was counted at least ten times. V gene TRBV5-4 combines with J gene TRBJ2-7; TRBD2 is a possible D gene (5 bases). Looked up from germline, CDR1 is SGHNT and CDR2 is YYREEE (reference sequence). The V end was cut by 0 bases, the J end by 0 bases, with 13 bases between. The CDR3 length is 16 residues. CDR3 sequence reads: CASSLEGLGASYEQYF. CDR3 nucleotide sequence: TGTGCCAGCAGCTTGGAGGGTTTGGGAGCCTCCTACGAGCAGTACTTC.

The sample holds many counts of this clonotype. V gene TRBV28 combines with J gene TRBJ2-3; a possible D gene is TRBD1 (6 bases). The CDR3 has 17 residues. Germline-derived CDR1 and CDR2 are MDHEN and SYDVKM. Trimming took 3 bases from V and 1 from J, leaving 17 bases between them. The CDR3 region is CASSFDRKFSGTDTQYF. The CDR3 bases are TGTGCCAGCAGTTTCGACAGGAAGTTCTCTGGCACAGATACGCAGTATTTT.

The rearrangement uses TRBV11-3 and TRBJ2-7, with D perhaps TRBD1 (5 bases). Germline V gives CDR1 SGHNT, CDR2 YENEEA. V dropped 4 bases and J dropped 7 bases, with 8 bases sitting between them. The CDR3 extends over 11 amino acids. CDR3 residues: CASSSSGEQYF. The DNA of the CDR3 is TGTGCCAGCAGCTCCTCAGGGGAGCAGTACTTC.

This clonotype was seen repeatedly, ten times or more. The CDR3 sequence is CASSLGGSGTGYTF. CDR3 DNA: TGTGCCAGCAGCTTAGGGGGATCAGGGACGGGCTACACCTTC. V usage is TRBV11-2 and J usage is TRBJ1-2; D is possibly TRBD1 (5 bases). The length of the CDR3 is 14 residues. Trimming cost V 1 base and J 8 bases, with 14 bases left between them. Germline CDR1 and CDR2: SGHAT and FQNNGV.

This clonotype was seen at least ten times. The CDR3 loop reads CSASRGNEQFF. In DNA form, the CDR3 reads TGCAGTGCTAGTAGGGGCAATGAGCAGTTCTTC. The chain has TRBV20-1 and TRBJ2-1, with D maybe TRBD1 (5 bases). The germline gives CDR1 DFQATT, CDR2 SNEGSKA (reference sequence). V was clipped by 3 bases and J by 6 bases, with 6 bases between them. CDR3 length equals 11 residues.

This clonotype was seen at least ten times. The chain joins TRBV4-3 to TRBJ2-7, with D tentatively TRBD2 (5 bases). With 1 base removed from V and 2 bases from J, the gap between germline ends came to 6 bases. CDR1 and CDR2 (germline): LGHNA, YSLEER. The CDR3 covers 13 residues. CDR3 sequence (DNA): TGCGCCAGCAGCCAAGCCGGGGCCTACGAGCAGTACTTC. It translates to CASSQAGAYEQYF.

This clonotype appeared many times. V and J are TRBV4-3 and TRBJ2-7; 11 positions agree with TRBD2. This CDR3 contains 16 residues. V was pared by 2 bases and J by 0 bases, with 3 bases of the junction left unmatched. Germline CDR1 and CDR2: LGHNA and YSLEER. CDR3 nucleotide sequence: TGCGCCAGCAGCCAACTACTAGCGGGGGACTCCTACGAGCAGTACTTC. As protein: CASSQLLAGDSYEQYF.

This clonotype showed up many times. V and J are TRBV28 and TRBJ2-7; D is uncertain. The CDR3 is made up of 12 amino acids. The germline V gene has CDR1 MDHEN and CDR2 SYDVKM. V was clipped by 5 bases and J by 6 bases, with 11 bases between them. The DNA for the CDR3 is TGTGCCAGCAGTCCTCCAGGCTCCGAGCAGTACTTC. As protein: CASSPPGSEQYF.

This clonotype was seen ten or more times. V is TRBV7-2 and J is TRBJ2-2; TRBD2 matches 7 bases. CDR3 length: 13 residues. V was pared by 10 bases and J by 7 bases, with 9 bases of the junction left unmatched. CDR1 is SGHTA, CDR2 FQGNSA, per germline. DNA for the CDR3: TGTGCCAACTTCAGCCCGGGGGGCGGGGAGCTGTTTTTT. This gives the protein CANFSPGGGELFF. The full variable domain, completed using reference TRBV7-2 and TRBJ2-2, is GAGVSQSPSNKVTEKGKDVELRCDPISGHTALYWYRQSLGQGLEFLIYFQGNSAPDKSGLPSDRFSAERTGGSVSTLTIQRTQQEDSAVYLCANFSPGGGELFFGEGSRLTVL.

This clonotype was recorded many times. This chain joins TRBV20-1 and TRBJ1-6; D is perhaps TRBD1 (6 bases). The CDR3 has 15 residues. Germline V gene lookup returns CDR1 DFQATT and CDR2 SNEGSKA (reference sequence). Between the trimmed V and J ends, which lost 0 bases and 10 bases, there was a span of 16 bases. CDR3 nucleotides: TGCAGTGCTAGAGATCCGGCAGGGGAAGAATCACCCCTCCACTTT. Amino acid sequence: CSARDPAGEESPLHF.

The table lists this clonotype with many counts. The DNA of the CDR3 is TGTGCCAGCAGTGGAGATCTATCCTACAATGAGCAGTTCTTC. It yields the protein CASSGDLSYNEQFF. V and J are TRBV5-5 and TRBJ2-1, with D unresolved. The CDR3 loop spans 14 amino acids. Germline values: CDR1 SGHKS, CDR2 YYEKEE (reference sequence). Between the trimmed V and J ends, which lost 5 bases and 1 base, there was a span of 10 bases.

This clonotype was recorded many times. The V and J genes are TRBV3-1 and TRBJ2-7, with 8 bases lining up with TRBD1. The germline V gene has CDR1 LGHDT and CDR2 YNNKEL (reference sequence). The length of the CDR3 is 15 residues. V shed 1 base and J 4 bases; nucleotides not matched to a gene: 6. This CDR3 reads CASSQGQGLWYEQYF. The CDR3 DNA follows: TGTGCCAGCAGCCAAGGACAGGGGCTATGGTACGAGCAGTACTTC.